This entry concerns a single T cell receptor (beta chain). What it binds is unknown. The sample originates from a study of cytomegalovirus exposure and HLA in healthy donors. Overall study findings and caveats: A few chains tied to CMV proved CMV antigen-specific in vitro.

The method was immunoSEQ multiplex PCR; TCRdb's version includes in-frame clones alone and lacks a portion of them. In the table there are about 260,000 clones, around 90% of which are singletons. The CDR3 has 14 residues. V lost 4 bases and J lost 2; bases outside the gene matches: 8. Looked up from germline, CDR1 is SQVTM and CDR2 is ANQGSEA. This chain connects TRBV29-1 to TRBJ2-7; 7 bases line up with TRBD1. The sequenced sample was PBMCs. The TCR was taken from a woman aged 25 to 39 in good health and CMV-seronegative. The DNA of the CDR3 is TGCAGCGTTGTAGGGGGCGAATTTACCTACGAGCAGTACTTC. Its protein is CSVVGGEFTYEQYF.